The present entry profiles one TCR beta chain with its context. Participants came from fewer than 25 US areas, aged about 18 to 89 years. Study processing details: Estimated nucleated cell counts came from reference gene primer amplification. Sequenced by immunoSEQ multiplex PCR; TCRdb stores in-frame clones only, minus some. V and J calls and clone size are copied from that table; D and trimming were computed from the DNA. This sample has under 400,000 clones, with 86% found just once. These data come from a study of blood T cell repertoires in COVID-19. Turning to the study itself: The United States, Italy and Spain supplied acute and convalescent COVID-19 samples. PBMCs, B-cell-depleted T cells, or T cells were the source of the cDNA or gDNA that made up the material.

The sequence was collected from a woman between 40 and 50 years old with acute COVID-19. Sequencing was carried out using PBMCs or T cells enriched from blood (not recorded which).

The CDR3 nucleotides are TGTGCCAGCAGCGGGCTGGGCAAGATCAGCAATCAGCCCCAGCATTTT. Protein: CASSGLGKISNQPQHF. V usage is TRBV6-2 or TRBV6-3 and J usage is TRBJ1-5; D is uncertain. From germline, CDR1 is MNHEY and CDR2 SVGEGT. The germline V and J ends were trimmed by 6 bases and 1 base, with 16 bases remaining between them. The CDR3 has 16 residues.